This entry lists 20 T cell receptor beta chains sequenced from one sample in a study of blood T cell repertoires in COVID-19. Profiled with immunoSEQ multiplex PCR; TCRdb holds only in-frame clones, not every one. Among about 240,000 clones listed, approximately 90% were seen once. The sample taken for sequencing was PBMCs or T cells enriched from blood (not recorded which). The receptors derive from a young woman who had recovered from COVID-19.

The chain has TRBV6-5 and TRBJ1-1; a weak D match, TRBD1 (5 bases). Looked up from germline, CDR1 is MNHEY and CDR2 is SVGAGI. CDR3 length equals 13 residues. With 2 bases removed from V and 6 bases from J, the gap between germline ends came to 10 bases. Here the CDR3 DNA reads TGTGCCAGCAGTTACGTGCGGGGGGCTGAAGCTTTCTTT. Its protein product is CASSYVRGAEAFF.

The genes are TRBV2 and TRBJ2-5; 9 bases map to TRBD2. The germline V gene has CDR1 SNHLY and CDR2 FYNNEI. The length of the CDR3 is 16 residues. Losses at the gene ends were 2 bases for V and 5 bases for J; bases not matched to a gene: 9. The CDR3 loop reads CASSETPGLAEETQYF. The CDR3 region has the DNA TGTGCCAGCAGTGAAACACCGGGACTAGCTGAGGAGACCCAGTACTTC.

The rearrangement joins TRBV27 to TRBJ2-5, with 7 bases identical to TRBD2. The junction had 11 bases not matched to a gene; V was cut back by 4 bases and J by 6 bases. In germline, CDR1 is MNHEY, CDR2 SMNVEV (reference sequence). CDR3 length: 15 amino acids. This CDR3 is CASSSLGGSVKTQYF. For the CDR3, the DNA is TGTGCCAGCAGTTCCCTCGGCGGGAGTGTAAAGACCCAGTACTTC.

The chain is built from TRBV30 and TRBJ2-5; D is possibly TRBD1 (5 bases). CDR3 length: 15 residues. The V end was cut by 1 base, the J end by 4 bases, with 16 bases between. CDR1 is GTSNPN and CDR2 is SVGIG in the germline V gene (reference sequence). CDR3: CAWSDLMGPTETQYF. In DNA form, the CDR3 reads TGTGCCTGGAGTGACCTAATGGGGCCGACAGAGACCCAGTACTTC.

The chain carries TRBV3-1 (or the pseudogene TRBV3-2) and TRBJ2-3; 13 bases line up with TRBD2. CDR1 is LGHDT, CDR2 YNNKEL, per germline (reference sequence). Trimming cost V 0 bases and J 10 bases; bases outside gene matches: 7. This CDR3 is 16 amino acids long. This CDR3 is CASSQDVTSGRTAQYF. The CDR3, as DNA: TGTGCCAGCAGCCAAGATGTGACTAGCGGGAGGACAGCGCAGTATTTT.

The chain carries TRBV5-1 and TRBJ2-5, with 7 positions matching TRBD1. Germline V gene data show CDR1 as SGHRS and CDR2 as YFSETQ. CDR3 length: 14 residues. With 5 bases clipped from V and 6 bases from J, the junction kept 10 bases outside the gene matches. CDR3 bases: TGCGCCAGCAGTGGACAGGCTGAAAGCCAGACCCAGTACTTC. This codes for CASSGQAESQTQYF.

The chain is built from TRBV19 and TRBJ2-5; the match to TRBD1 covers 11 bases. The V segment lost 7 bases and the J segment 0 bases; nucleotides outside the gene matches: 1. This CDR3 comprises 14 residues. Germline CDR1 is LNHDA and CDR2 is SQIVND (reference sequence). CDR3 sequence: CASKGQGDQETQYF. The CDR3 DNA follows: TGTGCCAGTAAGGGACAGGGGGACCAAGAGACCCAGTACTTC.

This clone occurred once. The CDR3 bases are TGTGCCAGCACCCGGCGGCGTGAAGCTTTCTTT. This translates into CASTRRREAFF. This sequence joins TRBV28 and TRBJ1-1; D unclear. Trimming stripped 7 bases from V and 7 bases from J, with 10 bases between. The CDR3 is made up of 11 amino acids. Germline CDR1 is MDHEN and CDR2 is SYDVKM.

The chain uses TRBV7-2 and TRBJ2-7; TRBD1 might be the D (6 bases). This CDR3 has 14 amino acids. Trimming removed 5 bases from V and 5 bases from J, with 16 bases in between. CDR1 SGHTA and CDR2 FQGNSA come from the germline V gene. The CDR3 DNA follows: TGTGCCAGCAGCCGTACAGGGTTAGTCCACGAGCAGTACTTC. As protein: CASSRTGLVHEQYF.

The CDR3 is CASSSFGQGMGQPQHF. CDR3 nucleotides: TGTGCCAGTAGCTCTTTCGGACAGGGCATGGGTCAGCCCCAGCATTTT. This chain joins TRBV19 and TRBJ1-5, with TRBD1 matching 8 bases. The CDR3 consists of 16 residues. Unmatched junction bases numbered 13, after V lost 6 bases and J lost 6 bases. Looked up from germline, CDR1 is LNHDA and CDR2 is SQIVND (reference sequence).

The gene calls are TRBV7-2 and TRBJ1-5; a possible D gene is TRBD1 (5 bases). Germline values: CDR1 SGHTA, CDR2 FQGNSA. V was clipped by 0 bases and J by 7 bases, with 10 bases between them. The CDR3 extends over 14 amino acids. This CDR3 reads CASSLAGGGQPQHF. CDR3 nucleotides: TGTGCCAGCAGCTTAGCAGGCGGGGGACAGCCCCAGCATTTT.

DNA for the CDR3: TGTGCCAGCAGCCCGGGACAGGGGGGAACTGAAGCTTTCTTT. Protein: CASSPGQGGTEAFF. The V call is TRBV7-6, the J call TRBJ1-1, with 11 bases that match TRBD1. Germline CDR1 and CDR2: SGHVS and FNYEAQ. The V gene end was trimmed by 5 bases and the J gene end by 5 bases; junction bases not matched to a gene: 4. The CDR3 consists of 14 residues. Variable domain in full (rest from reference TRBV7-6 and TRBJ1-1): GAGVSQSPRYKVTKRGQDVALRCDPISGHVSLYWYRQALGQGPEFLTYFNYEAQQDKSGLPNDRFSAERPEGSISTLTIQRTEQRDSAMYRCASSPGQGGTEAFFGQGTRLTVV.

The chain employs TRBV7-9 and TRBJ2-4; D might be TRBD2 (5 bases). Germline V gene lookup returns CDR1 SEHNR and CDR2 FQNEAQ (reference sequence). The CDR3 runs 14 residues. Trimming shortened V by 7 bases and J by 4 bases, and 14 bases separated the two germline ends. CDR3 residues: CASTSHTGKNIQYF. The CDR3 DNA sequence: TGTGCCAGCACCAGTCACACGGGAAAAAACATTCAGTACTTC.

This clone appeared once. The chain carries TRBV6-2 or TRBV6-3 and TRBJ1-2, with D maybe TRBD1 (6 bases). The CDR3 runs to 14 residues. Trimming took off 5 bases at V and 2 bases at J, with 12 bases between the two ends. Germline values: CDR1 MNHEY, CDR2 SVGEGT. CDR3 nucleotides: TGTGCCAGCAGTCGACAGGTAGTCAACTATGGCTACACCTTC. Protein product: CASSRQVVNYGYTF.

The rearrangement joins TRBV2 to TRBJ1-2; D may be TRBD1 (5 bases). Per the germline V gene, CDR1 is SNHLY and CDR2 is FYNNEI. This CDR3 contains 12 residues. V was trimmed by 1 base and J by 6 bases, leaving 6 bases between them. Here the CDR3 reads CASSEGGDGYTF. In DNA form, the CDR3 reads TGTGCCAGCAGTGAAGGGGGCGATGGCTACACCTTC. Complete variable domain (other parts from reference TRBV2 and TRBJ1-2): EPEVTQTPSHQVTQMGQEVILRCVPISNHLYFYWYRQILGQKVEFLVSFYNNEISEKSEIFDDQFSVERPDGSNFTLKIRSTKLEDSAMYFCASSEGGDGYTFGSGTRLTVV.

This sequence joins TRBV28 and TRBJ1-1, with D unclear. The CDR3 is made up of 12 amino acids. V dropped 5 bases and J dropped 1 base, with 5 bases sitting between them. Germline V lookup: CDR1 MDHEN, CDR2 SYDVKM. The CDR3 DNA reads TGTGCCAGCAGTCTCAGGAACACTGAAGCTTTCTTT. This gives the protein CASSLRNTEAFF.

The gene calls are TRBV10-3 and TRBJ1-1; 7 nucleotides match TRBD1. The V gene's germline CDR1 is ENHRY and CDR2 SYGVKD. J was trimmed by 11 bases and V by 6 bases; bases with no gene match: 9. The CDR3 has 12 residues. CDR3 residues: CAIRDTGEMAFF. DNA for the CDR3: TGTGCCATCAGGGACACAGGGGAGATGGCTTTCTTT.

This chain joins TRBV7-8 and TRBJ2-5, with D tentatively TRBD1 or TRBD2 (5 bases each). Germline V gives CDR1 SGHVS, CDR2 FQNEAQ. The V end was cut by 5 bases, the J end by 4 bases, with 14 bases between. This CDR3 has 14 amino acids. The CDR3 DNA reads TGTGCCAGCAGCCGGGACCGGGGATTAGAGACCCAGTACTTC. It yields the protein CASSRDRGLETQYF. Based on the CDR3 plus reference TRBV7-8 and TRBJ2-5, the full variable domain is GAGVSQSPRYKVAKRGQDVALRCDPISGHVSLFWYQQALGQGPEFLTYFQNEAQLDKSGLPSDRFFAERPEGSVSTLKIQRTQQEDSAVYLCASSRDRGLETQYFGPGTRLLVL.

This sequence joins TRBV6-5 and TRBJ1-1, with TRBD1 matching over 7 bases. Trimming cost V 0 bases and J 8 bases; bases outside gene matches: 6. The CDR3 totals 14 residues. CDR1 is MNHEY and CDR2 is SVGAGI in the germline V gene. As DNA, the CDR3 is TGTGCCAGCAGTTACTCGACTGACAGGGAGGAAGCTTTCTTT. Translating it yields CASSYSTDREEAFF.

The CDR3 DNA reads TGTGCCAGTAGTCCAACAGGGGGCGCAGGGCAGCCCCAGCATTTT. It is translated as CASSPTGGAGQPQHF. J is TRBJ1-5 and V is TRBV19, with 9 bases lining up with TRBD1. J was trimmed by 7 bases and V by 5 bases; bases with no gene match: 9. The CDR3 length is 15 residues. Per germline, CDR1 LNHDA and CDR2 SQIVND (reference sequence).